This entry concerns a single T cell receptor (beta chain). Its antigen is currently unknown. The data belong to a study of glioma-infiltrating T cells after dendritic cell vaccination. As for the study in general: Glioblastoma patients came from Phase I and II dendritic cell vaccination trials.

Selection required adequate fresh-frozen tumor tissue plus more than two years' survival data. The CDR3 runs 16 residues. V lost 1 base, J lost 0 bases, and 0 bases stayed unmatched. Germline CDR1 and CDR2: LGHNT and FRNRAP. Broader study findings: TCR clonality showed no direct relationship with survival.

Amplification used 60 V beta primers and 13 J beta primers. Assay used: immunoSEQ multiplex PCR; TCRdb lists only in-frame clones, some missing. Among about 73,000 clones listed, about 80% were seen once. The receptor comes from a human donor with glioblastoma. The chain joins TRBV12-5 to TRBJ2-6, with 7 bases identical to TRBD1. Sequenced here: blood, sampled before dendritic cell vaccination. In nucleotides, the CDR3 is TGTGCTAGTGGTTTGGGACAGGGCTCTGGGGCCAACGTCCTGACTTTC. This gives the protein CASGLGQGSGANVLTF.